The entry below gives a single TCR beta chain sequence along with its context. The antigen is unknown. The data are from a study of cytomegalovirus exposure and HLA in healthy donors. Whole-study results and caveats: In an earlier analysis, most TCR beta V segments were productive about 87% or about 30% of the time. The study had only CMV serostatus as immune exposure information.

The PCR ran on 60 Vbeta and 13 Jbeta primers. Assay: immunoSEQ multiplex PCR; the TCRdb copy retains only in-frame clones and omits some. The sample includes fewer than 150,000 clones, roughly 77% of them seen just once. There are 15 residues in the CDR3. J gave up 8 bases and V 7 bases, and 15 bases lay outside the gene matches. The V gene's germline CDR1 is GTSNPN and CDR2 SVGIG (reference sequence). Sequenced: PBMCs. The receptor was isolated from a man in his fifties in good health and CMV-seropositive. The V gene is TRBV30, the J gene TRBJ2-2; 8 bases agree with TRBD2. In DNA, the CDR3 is TGTGCCTCCCGGCCGGGACTAGGGTTCTCTGGGGAGCTGTTTTTT. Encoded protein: CASRPGLGFSGELFF.